This T cell receptor (beta chain) was recorded in a study of blood T cell repertoires in COVID-19. Whole-study context: PBMCs, B-cell-depleted T cells, or T cells were the source of the cDNA or gDNA that made up the material.

In the original analysis: Counts of nucleated cells, estimated from reference gene primer amplification, were obtained. Clones were sequenced by immunoSEQ multiplex PCR, and TCRdb holds only the in-frame ones, with some missing. The V and J calls and the clone size are those of that table, but D and trimming were determined from the DNA. The sample includes 200,000 to 300,000 clones, about four fifths seen only once; the top ten take roughly 9.6%. Trimming shortened V by 4 bases and J by 0 bases, and 20 bases separated the two germline ends. The germline V gene has CDR1 SGDLS and CDR2 YYNGEE. This CDR3 contains 19 residues.

Sequences were obtained from peripheral blood. The sequence came from a woman older than 75 with acute or convalescent COVID-19. The rearrangement uses TRBV9 and TRBJ2-6, with a possible D match to TRBD1 (6 bases). CDR3 in amino acids: CASSPGQSPRFSGANVLTF. The CDR3 coding sequence is TGTGCCAGCAGCCCCGGACAGTCCCCTCGATTCTCTGGGGCCAACGTCCTGACTTTC.